These 25 T cell receptor beta chains were all obtained from the same sample, sequenced in a study of blood T cell repertoires in COVID-19. Data came from immunoSEQ multiplex PCR; TCRdb stores just in-frame clones and leaves some out. The data show about 210,000 clones, 84% seen once. The sequenced sample consisted of peripheral blood. The receptor source for this set is a woman in her 50s with active or convalescent COVID-19.

This sequence joins TRBV28 and TRBJ2-1; possibly TRBD2 for D (7 bases). V lost 7 bases to trimming and J lost 1 base, with 29 bases between them. This CDR3 spans 20 amino acids. Germline V gene lookup returns CDR1 MDHEN and CDR2 SYDVKM. In DNA form, the CDR3 reads TGTGCCAGCAACCTTATAGGTGGGGGGGCTCCATTAGGATCCTACAATGAGCAGTTCTTC. Amino acid sequence: CASNLIGGGAPLGSYNEQFF.

The CDR3 DNA follows: TGTGCTAGTGGTTCCTTTACAGTTGGCTACACCTTC. Translated, it gives CASGSFTVGYTF. This chain links TRBV12-5 with TRBJ1-2; D is undetermined. V dropped 4 bases and J dropped 7 bases, with 10 bases sitting between them. The CDR3 extends over 12 amino acids. The germline V gene has CDR1 LGHNT and CDR2 FRNRAP.

The chain links TRBV20-1 to TRBJ1-2, with D possibly TRBD1 on 5 matching bases. V was cut by 4 bases and J by 7 bases, with 13 bases left in between. Germline CDR1 DFQATT, CDR2 SNEGSKA (reference sequence). The CDR3 covers 12 residues. The CDR3: CSATDQGLGYTF. In DNA, the CDR3 is TGCAGTGCTACTGATCAGGGTCTTGGCTACACCTTC.

The chain recombines TRBV6-1 with TRBJ1-1; the D is unclear. CDR3 length equals 16 residues. Trimming took off 3 bases at V and 1 base at J, with 15 bases between the two ends. CDR1 is MNHNS and CDR2 is SASEGT in the germline V gene. The CDR3: CASSDQASPANTEAFF. CDR3 DNA sequence: TGTGCCAGCAGTGACCAGGCCAGTCCAGCGAACACTGAAGCTTTCTTT.

The chain employs TRBV28 and TRBJ1-5; D might be TRBD1 (6 bases). CDR1 MDHEN and CDR2 SYDVKM come from the germline V gene. V lost 6 bases and J 7 bases, leaving 16 bases between the germline ends. The CDR3 contains 14 residues. CDR3 region: CASSQTGSGQPQHF. CDR3 coding DNA: TGTGCCAGCAGCCAGACAGGTTCGGGGCAGCCCCAGCATTTT.

The rearrangement uses TRBV18 and TRBJ2-1, with D tentatively TRBD2 (6 bases). CDR1 and CDR2 from the germline V gene are KGHSH and LQKENI. The CDR3 length is 16 residues. V gave up 2 bases and J gave up 1 base, with 12 bases separating them. CDR3 sequence (DNA): TGTGCCAGCTCACCAATCGCCGGGGGATCCTACAATGAGCAGTTCTTC. This sequence encodes CASSPIAGGSYNEQFF. The variable domain in full, with the rest retrieved from reference TRBV18 and TRBJ2-1, is NAGVMQNPRHLVRRRGQEARLRCSPMKGHSHVYWYRQLPEEGLKFMVYLQKENIIDESGMPKERFSAEFPKEGPSILRIQQVVRGDSAAYFCASSPIAGGSYNEQFFGPGTRLTVL.

This rearrangement joins TRBV20-1 to TRBJ2-1; a weak D match, TRBD2 (5 bases). Per germline, CDR1 DFQATT and CDR2 SNEGSKA (reference sequence). This CDR3 region has 11 residues. The CDR3 loop is CSLGVPDKQFF. The CDR3 DNA sequence: TGCAGCCTCGGGGTCCCTGACAAGCAGTTCTTC.

The chain uses TRBV28 and TRBJ2-1; 9 nucleotides align to TRBD1. Germline CDR1 MDHEN, CDR2 SYDVKM. The V gene end was trimmed by 6 bases and the J gene end by 2 bases; junction bases not matched to a gene: 2. The CDR3 is made up of 14 amino acids. The DNA of the CDR3 is TGTGCCAGCAGAGGACAGGGGACCTACAATGAGCAGTTCTTC. Translation gives CASRGQGTYNEQFF.

This chain links TRBV28 with TRBJ1-2; no definite D call. The CDR3 length is 12 residues. Per germline, CDR1 MDHEN and CDR2 SYDVKM. V lost 4 bases and J lost 3, with 6 bases in between. CDR3: CASSSGYYGYTF. Written as DNA, the CDR3 is TGTGCCAGCAGTTCAGGCTACTATGGCTACACCTTC.

The chain employs TRBV28 and TRBJ2-2, with 9 bases fitting TRBD2. This CDR3 region has 14 residues. Germline CDR1 reads MDHEN; CDR2 reads SYDVKM. Here the CDR3 DNA reads TGTGGAGCTGCTAGCGGGGTCTGGACCGGGGAGCTGTTTTTT. This encodes CGAASGVWTGELFF.

The chain employs TRBV12-5 and TRBJ2-2; 9 nucleotides agree with TRBD2. The CDR3 is 16 amino acids. Germline CDR1 is LGHNT and CDR2 is FRNRAP. V lost 1 base, J lost 5 bases, and 5 bases stayed unmatched. CDR3 protein: CASGLATSGLTGELFF. The CDR3 bases are TGTGCTAGTGGTTTGGCGACTAGCGGACTTACCGGGGAGCTGTTTTTT.

The chain carries TRBV24-1 and TRBJ2-3, with 10 bases lining up with TRBD2. Germline loops: CDR1 KGHDR, CDR2 SFDVKD. CDR3 length: 14 residues. J gave up 6 bases and V 10 bases, and 9 bases lay outside the gene matches. The CDR3 sequence is CATSGTSVWDTQYF. CDR3 bases: TGTGCCACATCCGGGACTAGCGTGTGGGATACGCAGTATTTT.

This clone was seen only a few times. The J gene is TRBJ2-1, the V gene TRBV6-5; the match to TRBD1 covers 8 bases. V was pared by 2 bases and J by 10 bases, with 4 bases of the junction left unmatched. The CDR3 consists of 13 residues. Germline CDR1 reads MNHEY; CDR2 reads SVGAGI. The CDR3 sequence: CASSYGSGGEQFF. The CDR3 DNA follows: TGTGCCAGCAGTTACGGCTCAGGGGGCGAGCAGTTCTTC.

This clone showed up just a few times. The chain joins TRBV5-5 to TRBJ1-2; a possible D gene is TRBD1 (6 bases). CDR1 and CDR2 (germline): SGHKS, YYEKEE (reference sequence). V was clipped by 2 bases and J by 4 bases, with 15 bases between them. This CDR3 is 15 amino acids long. The CDR3 coding sequence is TGTGCCAGCAGCTTACAGGGATCAACCCGCTATGGCTACACCTTC. It is translated as CASSLQGSTRYGYTF.

The gene calls are TRBV28 and TRBJ1-3; 7 positions match TRBD1. J was trimmed by 0 bases and V by 6 bases; bases with no gene match: 11. Germline V lookup: CDR1 MDHEN, CDR2 SYDVKM. CDR3 length equals 17 residues. The CDR3 protein is CASRRPGQSFSGNTIYF. The CDR3 region has the DNA TGTGCCAGCAGGAGACCGGGACAGTCTTTCTCTGGAAACACCATATATTTT.

The chain carries TRBV6-1 and TRBJ2-3; 7 bases line up with TRBD1. V shed 2 bases, J shed 4 bases, and the junction held 15 bases outside the gene matches. CDR1 and CDR2 from the germline V gene are MNHNS and SASEGT. This CDR3 comprises 18 residues. The CDR3 reads CASSETRGRVWVPDTQYF. CDR3 sequence (DNA): TGTGCCAGCAGTGAAACGAGGGGGCGGGTTTGGGTTCCAGATACGCAGTATTTT.

The rearrangement links TRBV7-9 to TRBJ1-5, with 11 bases fitting TRBD1. The CDR3 has 17 amino acids. Germline CDR1 and CDR2: SEHNR and FQNEAQ (reference sequence). Trimming took 1 base from V and 2 from J; bases not matched to a gene: 4. The chain's CDR3 is CASSLGTGGLGNQPQHF. CDR3 nucleotides: TGTGCCAGCAGCTTAGGGACAGGGGGCTTAGGCAATCAGCCCCAGCATTTT.

The gene calls are TRBV28 and TRBJ1-5, with D tentatively TRBD1 (6 bases). V was cut by 8 bases and J by 2 bases, with 10 bases left in between. The CDR3 loop spans 13 amino acids. Germline V gene lookup returns CDR1 MDHEN and CDR2 SYDVKM. CDR3 bases: TGTGCCAGCTTAAGACAGGGCAATCAGCCCCAGCATTTT. Encoded protein: CASLRQGNQPQHF.

The chain combines TRBV7-9 with TRBJ1-6, with a possible D match to TRBD1 (5 bases). Germline lookup yields CDR1 SEHNR and CDR2 FQNEAQ (reference sequence). CDR3 length: 14 amino acids. V lost 2 bases and J 7 bases, leaving 9 bases between the germline ends. Here the CDR3 reads CASSLKQANSPLHF. The CDR3 nucleotides read TGTGCCAGCAGCTTAAAACAGGCCAATTCACCCCTCCACTTT.

The chain recombines TRBV11-2 with TRBJ1-6; tentative D call: TRBD1 (5 bases). V was clipped by 6 bases and J by 6 bases, with 18 bases between them. This CDR3 has 16 amino acids. In germline, CDR1 is SGHAT, CDR2 FQNNGV. CDR3 sequence reads: CASRDTGRLSNSPLHF. Here the CDR3 DNA reads TGTGCCAGCAGGGATACAGGTCGACTTAGTAATTCACCCCTCCACTTT.

This clone was found a few times. The chain is built from TRBV29-1 and TRBJ1-2; tentative D call: TRBD1 (5 bases). Germline-derived CDR1 and CDR2 are SQVTM and ANQGSEA. Deletions cut 7 bases from V and 2 bases from J, with 17 bases between. CDR3 length: 14 residues. DNA for the CDR3: TGCAGCGCCCGCGGATTGCGGGGGAACTATGGCTACACCTTC. Its translation is CSARGLRGNYGYTF. Drawing the rest from reference TRBV29-1 and TRBJ1-2, the complete variable domain is SAVISQKPSRDICQRGTSLTIQCQVDSQVTMMFWYRQQPGQSLTLIATANQGSEATYESGFVIDKFPISRPNLTFSTLTVSNMSPEDSSIYLCSARGLRGNYGYTFGSGTRLTVV.

J is TRBJ1-5 and V is TRBV15; 7 positions agree with TRBD1. V was clipped by 0 bases and J by 7 bases; unmatched bases: 9. The CDR3 length is 16 residues. The germline CDR1 and CDR2 sequences are LNHNV and YYDKDF (reference sequence). Here the CDR3 reads CATSRDFDRVQQPQHF. The CDR3 bases are TGTGCCACCAGCAGAGATTTTGACAGGGTCCAGCAGCCCCAGCATTTT.

This clone was found a few times. The CDR3 bases are TGTGCCAGTGGACAGGGGACCGGGGAGCTGTTTTTT. Translated: CASGQGTGELFF. V and J are TRBV19 and TRBJ2-2; TRBD1 aligns across 9 bases. The V gene end was trimmed by 8 bases and the J gene end by 5 bases; junction bases not matched to a gene: 0. This CDR3 region has 12 residues. The germline gives CDR1 LNHDA, CDR2 SQIVND (reference sequence).

V and J are TRBV5-1 and TRBJ1-1, with 8 bases that match TRBD1. The V and J ends lost 0 bases and 1 base, in that order; junction bases with no gene match: 8. Germline V gives CDR1 SGHRS, CDR2 YFSETQ. The CDR3 length is 17 residues. The CDR3 DNA is TGCGCCAGCAGCTTGGTAGACAGGGGTTGGGGGAACACTGAAGCTTTCTTT. Its protein is CASSLVDRGWGNTEAFF. Full variable domain (remainder filled in from reference TRBV5-1 and TRBJ1-1): KAGVTQTPRYLIKTRGQQVTLSCSPISGHRSVSWYQQTPGQGLQFLFEYFSETQRNKGNFPGRFSGRQFSNSRSEMNVSTLELGDSALYLCASSLVDRGWGNTEAFFGQGTRLTVV.

J is TRBJ2-1 and V is TRBV6-5; D is possibly TRBD2 (6 bases). Trimming left V 8 bases short and J 5 bases short, with 16 bases between. The length of the CDR3 is 14 residues. Germline CDR1 MNHEY, CDR2 SVGAGI. The CDR3 loop is CASVPSGPHNEQFF. The CDR3, as DNA: TGTGCCAGCGTCCCCAGCGGGCCCCACAATGAGCAGTTCTTC.